The entry below describes one TCR beta chain. Its target is not known. Researchers ran the PCR with 60 Vbeta and 13 Jbeta primers. Original analysis: Among the unique TCR beta chains that a later analysis counted, around 82 million in all, about 10 million were shared. Some clones are missing from TCRdb's copy, which holds only in-frame ones; the method was immunoSEQ multiplex PCR. That table is the source of V, J and clone size, and D and trimming were worked out from the DNA. The sample holds over 100,000 clones; 73% are singletons and the top ten take under 10%. V was clipped by 0 bases and J by 10 bases; unmatched bases: 10. This CDR3 has 16 residues. Per germline, CDR1 ENHRY and CDR2 SYGVKD. This record belongs to a study of cytomegalovirus exposure and HLA in healthy donors. Study findings and constraints: Reportedly, fewer N-insertions than the approximately 690-donor mean appeared in an Asian-associated ancestry cluster in a later analysis. Accurate prediction of HLA-A and HLA-B alleles (for most subjects) was reportedly achieved from TCR beta sequences.

The sequencing sample was made of PBMCs. This sequence joins TRBV10-3 and TRBJ2-3, with TRBD2 matching over 10 bases. This sequence originates from a man aged 40-50 years in good health and CMV-seronegative. CDR3 nucleotides: TGTGCCATCAGTGAGTCTCTAGCGGGGGCCCCTGGTGCGCAGTATTTT. It encodes CAISESLAGAPGAQYF.